This TCR beta chain was captured in a study of beta chain features in type 1 diabetes. Findings of the study overall: Within patients, naive, central memory and Treg TCRB repertoires seemed more similar than within healthy donors.

This clone was observed a handful of times. Its target is unknown. Other nucleotide sequences in the sample specify the same CDR3. Since all of the isolated RNA was reverse transcribed, expressed TCRB transcripts were what got sequenced. Assay used: immunoSEQ multiplex PCR; TCRdb lists only in-frame clones, some missing. The data contain about 900,000 clones, about a sixth of them seen just once; the ten biggest clones take up 0.023%. The CDR3 is 14 amino acids. Germline CDR1 reads MDHEN; CDR2 reads SYDVKM. Trimming took off 3 bases at V and 3 bases at J, with 12 bases between the two ends. The receptor was derived from a woman in her late teens or twenties in good health. The sequenced material came from naive CD4+ T cells from blood. V is TRBV28 and J is TRBJ2-7; D is possibly TRBD2 (5 bases). This CDR3 reads CASSFRLAGYEQYF. CDR3 in DNA: TGTGCCAGCAGTTTCCGTCTAGCAGGCTACGAGCAGTACTTC.